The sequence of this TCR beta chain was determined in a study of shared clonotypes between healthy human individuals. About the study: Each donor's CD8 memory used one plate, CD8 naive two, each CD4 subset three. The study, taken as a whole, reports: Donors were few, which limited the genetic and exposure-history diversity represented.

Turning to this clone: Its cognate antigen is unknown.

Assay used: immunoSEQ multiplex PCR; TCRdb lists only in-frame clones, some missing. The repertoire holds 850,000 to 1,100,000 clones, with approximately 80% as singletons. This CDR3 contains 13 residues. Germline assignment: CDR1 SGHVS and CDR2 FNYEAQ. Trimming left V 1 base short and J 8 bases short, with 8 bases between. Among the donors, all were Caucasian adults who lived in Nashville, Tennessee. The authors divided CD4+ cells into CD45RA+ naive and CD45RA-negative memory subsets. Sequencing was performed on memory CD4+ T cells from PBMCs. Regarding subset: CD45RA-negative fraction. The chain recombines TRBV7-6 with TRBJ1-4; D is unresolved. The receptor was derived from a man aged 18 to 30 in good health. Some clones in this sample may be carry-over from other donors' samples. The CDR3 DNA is TGTGCCAGCAGCTTAGATACTTGGGAAAAACTGTTTTTT. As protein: CASSLDTWEKLFF.